This TCR beta chain was recovered during a study of blood T cell repertoires in COVID-19. The assay was immunoSEQ multiplex PCR, and TCRdb's table has in-frame clones only and misses some. The sample yields some 350,000 clones, roughly 86% seen once. V shed 1 base and J 0 bases; nucleotides not matched to a gene: 8. This CDR3 comprises 17 residues. CDR1 and CDR2 (germline): MGHRA, YSYEKL. Those enrolled, adults aged about 18 to 95 years, came from roughly 22 US areas. Participants were placed into cohorts based on the clinical history they reported. Sequencing used PBMCs or T cells enriched from blood (not recorded which). The TCR sequence derives from a woman in her 30s who had recovered from COVID-19. The chain is built from TRBV4-1 and TRBJ2-7, with TRBD2 identical over 8 bases. The CDR3 nucleotides read TGCGCCAGCAGCCAAGCCCCGGCTAGCGGGTTCTCCTACGAGCAGTACTTC. Its protein product is CASSQAPASGFSYEQYF.